Below are 8 T cell receptor beta chains sequenced from a single sample in a study of T cell repertoires in cytomegalovirus infection (dated by TCRdb to about 2019). Which antigens these TCRs recognize remains unknown. TCRdb names Illumina HiSeq 1500 as the instrument used. In TCRdb, the public reads were trimmed at Q25 with fastp and aligned with MiXCR, with productive beta chains retained. Rows with one shared CDR3 protein collapse into an entry with the most common genes and DNA. In all, the sample holds tens of thousands of distinct CDR3 sequences, and around a fifth of those were seen once. The ten largest account for around 67% of the sample. What the treatment or condition label conveys for this sample: in vitro stimulation with specific CMV peptide epitopes to enrich CMV-specific T cells. The sequences come from CD8+ T cells from cultured PBMCs, collected from culture after CMV antigen stimulation. The origin of the receptors is a human donor in good health (CMV status not recorded). Some clones in this sample may be carry-over from other donors' samples.

The DNA of the CDR3 is TGTGCCAGCACCTCACTTCAGGGGGAGAATGAAAAACTGTTTTTT. Translating gives CASTSLQGENEKLFF. V is TRBV27 and J is TRBJ1-4; 7 bases map to TRBD1. With V trimmed by 7 bases and J by 5 bases, 10 bases remained unmatched. The CDR3 has 15 residues. CDR1 is MNHEY and CDR2 is SMNVEV in the germline V gene (reference sequence).

The table lists this clonotype with many counts. V is TRBV7-2 and J is TRBJ1-3; TRBD1 is a possible D gene (6 bases). Trimming removed 5 bases at V and 3 bases at J, with 14 bases between. The CDR3 totals 15 residues. Germline V gene data show CDR1 as SGHTA and CDR2 as FQGNSA. CDR3 sequence: CASSQTVGGGNTIYF. The CDR3 region has the DNA TGTGCCAGCAGCCAGACTGTAGGGGGTGGAAACACCATATATTTT.

V and J are TRBV6-1 and TRBJ2-4, with a possible D match to TRBD1 (6 bases). This CDR3 region has 14 residues. The germline gives CDR1 MNHNS, CDR2 SASEGT. The V gene lost 5 bases and the J gene lost 3 bases, with 11 bases spanning the gap. The DNA of the CDR3 is TGTGCCAGCAGTTCCCTAGGGGGCAAAAACATTCAGTACTTC. It yields the protein CASSSLGGKNIQYF.

The V call is TRBV30, the J call TRBJ2-3; 8 bases are shared with TRBD1. With V trimmed by 7 bases and J by 2 bases, 5 bases remained unmatched. The CDR3 loop spans 13 amino acids. The V gene's germline CDR1 is GTSNPN and CDR2 SVGIG (reference sequence). CDR3: CAFRDRTTDTQYF. The CDR3 region has the DNA TGTGCCTTCCGGGACAGGACCACAGATACGCAGTATTTT.

The J gene is TRBJ2-7, the V gene TRBV7-6; a possible D gene is TRBD2 (6 bases). This CDR3 is 14 amino acids long. Trimming stripped 3 bases from V and 2 bases from J, with 11 bases between. CDR1 is SGHVS, CDR2 FNYEAQ, per germline. The CDR3 DNA follows: TGTGCCAGCAGCTTGGGGGGAGACACCTACGAGCAGTACTTC. Amino acid sequence: CASSLGGDTYEQYF.

V is TRBV7-2 and J is TRBJ2-2; a weak D match, TRBD1 (6 bases). The germline V gene has CDR1 SGHTA and CDR2 FQGNSA. The CDR3 length is 15 residues. Between the trimmed V and J ends, which lost 6 bases and 7 bases, there was a span of 18 bases. This CDR3 is CASRLTLGAGGELFF. The CDR3 region has the DNA TGTGCCAGCAGACTTACGTTGGGGGCAGGCGGGGAGCTGTTTTTT. The full variable domain, its missing parts supplied by reference TRBV7-2 and TRBJ2-2, is GAGVSQSPSNKVTEKGKDVELRCDPISGHTALYWYRQSLGQGLEFLIYFQGNSAPDKSGLPSDRFSAERTGGSVSTLTIQRTQQEDSAVYLCASRLTLGAGGELFFGEGSRLTVL.

The V call is TRBV28, the J call TRBJ2-5; D is unresolved. Germline lookup yields CDR1 MDHEN and CDR2 SYDVKM. This CDR3 spans 18 amino acids. V lost 6 bases, J lost 4 bases, and 27 bases lay in between. The CDR3 protein is CASSSRDHSADGGETQYF. The CDR3 nucleotides read TGTGCCAGCAGCTCCCGAGACCACTCGGCGGACGGTGGAGAGACCCAGTACTTC. Drawing the rest from reference TRBV28 and TRBJ2-5, the complete variable domain is DVKVTQSSRYLVKRTGEKVFLECVQDMDHENMFWYRQDPGLGLRLIYFSYDVKMKEKGDIPEGYSVSREKKERFSLILESASTNQTSMYLCASSSRDHSADGGETQYFGPGTRLLVL.

The V gene is TRBV5-6, the J gene TRBJ1-2; D gene unclear. Trimming left V 3 bases short and J 6 bases short, with 12 bases between. The length of the CDR3 is 13 residues. Looked up from germline, CDR1 is SGHDT and CDR2 is YYEEEE. The CDR3 region has the DNA TGTGCCAGCAGCTCATACCCTGACAATGGCTACACCTTC. It is translated as CASSSYPDNGYTF.